This T cell receptor beta chain was obtained from a study of PD-1 blockade in mismatch repair-deficient tumors. Germline V gives CDR1 SGHKS, CDR2 YYEKEE (reference sequence). CDR3 length: 15 amino acids. The V gene end was trimmed by 3 bases and the J gene end by 5 bases; junction bases not matched to a gene: 10. Clones were sequenced by immunoSEQ multiplex PCR, and TCRdb holds only the in-frame ones, with some missing. The data contain tens of thousands of clones, roughly 80% of them singletons. The chain links TRBV5-5 to TRBJ2-5; TRBD1 agrees at 7 bases. The receptor comes from an adult with mismatch repair-deficient cancer. Sequenced material: peripheral blood, taken 4 weeks after starting pembrolizumab. The CDR3 sequence: CASSSTPTGAETQYF. The CDR3 coding sequence is TGTGCCAGCAGCTCCACACCTACAGGGGCGGAGACCCAGTACTTC.